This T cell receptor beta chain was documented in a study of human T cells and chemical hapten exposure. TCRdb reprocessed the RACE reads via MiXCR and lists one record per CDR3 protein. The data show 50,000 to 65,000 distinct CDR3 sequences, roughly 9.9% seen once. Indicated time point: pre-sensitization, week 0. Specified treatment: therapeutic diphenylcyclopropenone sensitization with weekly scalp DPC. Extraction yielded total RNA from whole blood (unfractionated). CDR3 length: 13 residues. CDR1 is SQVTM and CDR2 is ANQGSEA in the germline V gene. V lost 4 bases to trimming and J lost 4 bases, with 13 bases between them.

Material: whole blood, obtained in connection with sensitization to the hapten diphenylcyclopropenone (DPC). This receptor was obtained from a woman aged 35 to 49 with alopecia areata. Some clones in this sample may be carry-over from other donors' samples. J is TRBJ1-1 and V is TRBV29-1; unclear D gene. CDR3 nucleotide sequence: TGCAGCGTTGCGGGGAACGAGGGCACTGAAGCTTTCTTT. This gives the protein CSVAGNEGTEAFF.